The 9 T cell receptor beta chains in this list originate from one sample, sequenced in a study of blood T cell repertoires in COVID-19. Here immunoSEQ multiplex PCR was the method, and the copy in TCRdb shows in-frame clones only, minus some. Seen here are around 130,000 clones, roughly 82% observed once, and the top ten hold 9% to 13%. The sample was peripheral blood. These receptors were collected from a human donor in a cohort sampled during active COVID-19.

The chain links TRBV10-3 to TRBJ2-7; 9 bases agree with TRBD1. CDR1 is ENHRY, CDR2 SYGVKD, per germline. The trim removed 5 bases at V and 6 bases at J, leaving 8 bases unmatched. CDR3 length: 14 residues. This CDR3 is CAISPGQGAGEQYF. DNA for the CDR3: TGTGCCATCAGTCCGGGACAGGGTGCAGGCGAGCAGTACTTC.

CDR3 region: CASSGTGRVGEQYF. The DNA of the CDR3 is TGTGCCAGCAGCGGAACGGGCAGGGTGGGCGAGCAGTACTTC. The genes are TRBV25-1 and TRBJ2-7; D perhaps matches TRBD1 (5 bases). Germline loops: CDR1 MGHDK, CDR2 SYGVNS. V was trimmed by 6 bases and J by 6 bases, leaving 18 bases between them. This CDR3 is built from 14 residues.

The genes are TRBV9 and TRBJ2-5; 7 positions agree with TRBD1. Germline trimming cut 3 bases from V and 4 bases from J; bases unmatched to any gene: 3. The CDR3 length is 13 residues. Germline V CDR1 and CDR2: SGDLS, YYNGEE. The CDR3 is CASSEGGIETQYF. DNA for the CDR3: TGTGCCAGCAGCGAAGGGGGCATAGAGACCCAGTACTTC.

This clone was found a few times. This chain's CDR3 is CASSLPRTSGGVFYNEQFF. CDR3 nucleotides: TGTGCCAGCAGTCTCCCGCGGACTAGCGGGGGGGTCTTCTACAATGAGCAGTTCTTC. The chain employs TRBV6-6 and TRBJ2-1, with TRBD2 matching over 15 bases. The CDR3 is 19 amino acids. CDR1 and CDR2 from the germline V gene are MNHNY and SVGAGI (reference sequence). V trimming: 5 bases; J trimming: 3 bases; junction bases outside the gene matches: 11.

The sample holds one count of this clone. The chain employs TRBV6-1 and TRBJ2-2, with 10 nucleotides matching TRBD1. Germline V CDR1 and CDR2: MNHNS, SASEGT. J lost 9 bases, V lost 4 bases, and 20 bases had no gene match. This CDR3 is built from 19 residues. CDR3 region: CASSGAAEAGQGWIRELFF. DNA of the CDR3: TGTGCCAGCAGTGGGGCTGCTGAGGCGGGACAGGGGTGGATCCGGGAGCTGTTTTTT.

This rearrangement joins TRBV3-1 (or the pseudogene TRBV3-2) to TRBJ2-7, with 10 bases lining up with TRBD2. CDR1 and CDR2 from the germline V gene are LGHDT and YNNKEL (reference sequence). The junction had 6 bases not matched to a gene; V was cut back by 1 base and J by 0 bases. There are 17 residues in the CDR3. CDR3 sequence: CASSQGGLAAYSYEQYF. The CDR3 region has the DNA TGTGCCAGCAGCCAAGGCGGACTAGCGGCATACTCCTACGAGCAGTACTTC.

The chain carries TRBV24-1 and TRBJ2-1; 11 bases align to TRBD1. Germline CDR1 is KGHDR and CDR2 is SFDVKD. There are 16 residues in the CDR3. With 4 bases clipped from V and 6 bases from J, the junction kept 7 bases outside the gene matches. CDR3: CATSEGQGGLPNEQFF. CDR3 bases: TGTGCCACCAGTGAGGGACAGGGGGGACTCCCCAATGAGCAGTTCTTC.

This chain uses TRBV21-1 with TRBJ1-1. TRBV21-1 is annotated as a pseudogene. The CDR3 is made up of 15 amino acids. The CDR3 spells CASSKVEGMNTEAFF. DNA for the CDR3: TGTGCCAGCAGCAAAGTGGAGGGTATGAACACTGAAGCTTTCTTT.

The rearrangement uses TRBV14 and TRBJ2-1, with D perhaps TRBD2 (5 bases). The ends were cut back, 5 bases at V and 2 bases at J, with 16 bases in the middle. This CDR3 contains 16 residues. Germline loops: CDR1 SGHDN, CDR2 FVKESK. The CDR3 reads CASSVLGGRPYNEQFF. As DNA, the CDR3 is TGTGCCAGCAGCGTATTAGGCGGGCGCCCCTACAATGAGCAGTTCTTC.